This T cell receptor beta chain was captured by sequencing in a study of CD4+ T cells in melanoma. Germline CDR1 is SNHLY and CDR2 is FYNNEI. J gave up 3 bases and V 5 bases, and 8 bases lay outside the gene matches. The CDR3 extends over 15 amino acids. Method: immunoSEQ multiplex PCR; TCRdb's copy keeps in-frame clones and lacks some. The data show more than 110,000 clones, about nine tenths seen once. The rearrangement uses TRBV2 and TRBJ2-7; TRBD1 matches 9 bases. The origin of this receptor is a human donor with melanoma. The CDR3 loop reads CASSLRRQGDYEQYF. The CDR3, as DNA: TGTGCCAGCAGTCTAAGAAGACAGGGGGACTACGAGCAGTACTTC.